These 6 T cell receptor beta chains were all obtained from the same sample, sequenced in a study of shared clonotypes between healthy human individuals. Profiling relied on immunoSEQ multiplex PCR, and the TCRdb table lists in-frame clones only, not all of them. The data hold 2 million to 2.5 million clones, with 80% to 95% observed a single time. The specimen was naive CD4+ T cells from PBMCs. The subset is: CD45RA+ positively selected. The origin of the receptors is a man aged 18 to 30 in good health. Some clones in this sample may be carry-over from other donors' samples.

The chain employs TRBV5-4 and TRBJ2-1, with 11 bases matching TRBD1. There are 15 residues in the CDR3. Germline V gene lookup returns CDR1 SGHNT and CDR2 YYREEE (reference sequence). V trimming: 5 bases; J trimming: 2 bases; junction bases outside the gene matches: 3. As DNA, the CDR3 is TGTGCCAGCAGGAAGGGACAGGGGGCCTACAATGAGCAGTTCTTC. Its translation: CASRKGQGAYNEQFF.

The rearrangement joins TRBV7-3 to TRBJ1-2; 7 positions agree with TRBD1. V gave up 0 bases and J gave up 1 base; unmatched junction bases: 8. The CDR3 extends over 17 amino acids. CDR1 and CDR2 from the germline V gene are SGHTA and FQGTGA. CDR3 protein: CASSLTHTRGVNYGYTF. As DNA, the CDR3 is TGTGCCAGCAGCTTAACCCATACCAGGGGGGTTAACTATGGCTACACCTTC.

With respect to this clone: This same CDR3 is encoded by further DNA sequences in the sample. The rearrangement joins TRBV5-1 to TRBJ2-7; D gene ambiguous. This CDR3 has 14 residues. Trimming took 0 bases from V and 1 from J, leaving 8 bases between them. Germline values: CDR1 SGHRS, CDR2 YFSETQ. CDR3 in amino acids: CASSLAAASYEQYF. The CDR3 DNA sequence: TGCGCCAGCAGCTTGGCGGCGGCATCCTACGAGCAGTACTTC.

This chain links TRBV25-1 with TRBJ2-1; the match to TRBD2 covers 11 bases. Trimming cost V 5 bases and J 4 bases; bases outside gene matches: 4. Germline lookup yields CDR1 MGHDK and CDR2 SYGVNS. The CDR3 runs 15 residues. The CDR3 spells CASSNSGGVYNEQFF. DNA of the CDR3: TGTGCCAGCAGTAATAGCGGGGGGGTTTACAATGAGCAGTTCTTC.

The chain links TRBV11-2 to TRBJ2-7; perhaps TRBD2 as D (5 bases). The CDR3 covers 14 residues. Trimming left V 1 base short and J 3 bases short, with 10 bases between. Looked up from germline, CDR1 is SGHAT and CDR2 is FQNNGV. The CDR3 coding sequence is TGTGCCAGCAGCTTAGTCAGCGGCGGCTACGAGCAGTACTTC. Encoded protein: CASSLVSGGYEQYF. The full variable domain, completed using reference TRBV11-2 and TRBJ2-7, is EAGVAQSPRYKIIEKRQSVAFWCNPISGHATLYWYQQILGQGPKLLIQFQNNGVVDDSQLPKDRFSAERLKGVDSTLKIQPAKLEDSAVYLCASSLVSGGYEQYFGPGTRLTVT.

This sequence joins TRBV6-1 and TRBJ2-5; D gene ambiguous. V was clipped by 3 bases and J by 1 base, with 6 bases between them. The CDR3 totals 13 residues. In germline, CDR1 is MNHNS, CDR2 SASEGT. CDR3 protein: CASSDVPQETQYF. CDR3 DNA: TGTGCCAGCAGTGACGTCCCCCAAGAGACCCAGTACTTC.